This T cell receptor (beta chain) was found in a study of identical twins. Study-wide points: Reduced insertions were recorded for abundant cord blood beta clonotypes, with no such pattern in memory repertoires.

Notes on this clonotype: Its target is unknown.

Trimming stripped 1 base from V and 7 bases from J, with 8 bases between. The germline V gene encodes CDR1 DFQATT and CDR2 SNEGSKA (reference sequence). The CDR3 is 11 residues long. In TCRdb, the 5' RACE reads were re-called with MiXCR into one record per CDR3 protein. The table lists some 1,600,000 distinct CDR3 sequences, 25% to 35% of them singletons, with less than 0.35% in the top ten. What was sequenced was cord blood. The TCR sequence derives from a newborn girl in good health. This rearrangement joins TRBV20-1 to TRBJ2-7; the D gene is possibly TRBD2 (5 bases). The chain's CDR3 is CSARGIAEQYF. CDR3 nucleotides: TGCAGTGCTAGAGGAATAGCGGAGCAGTACTTC.